The 32 T cell receptor beta chains listed next were all sequenced from one sample in a study of cytomegalovirus exposure and HLA in healthy donors (TCRdb year 2017). Libraries came from the immunoSEQ multiplex PCR assay. For the multiplex PCR, a mixture combining 60 forward primers for TCR Vbeta segments and 13 reverse primers for TCR Jbeta segments was used. Here the immuneACCESS table is served through TCRdb, limited to in-frame sequences with V and J called. Missing clones are a known gap in these copies; in checked studies unresolved V genes cover under half, and the rest lacks a known reason. Within this sample are 100,000 to 150,000 clones, with around 80% of them counted one time only. Of the sample, approximately 10% falls within the top ten clones. The sequencing sample was made of PBMCs. These receptors all come from a man aged 25-45 years in good health and CMV-seropositive.

The genes are TRBV28 and TRBJ1-2, with D possibly TRBD1 on 6 matching bases. Germline-derived CDR1 and CDR2 are MDHEN and SYDVKM. V was shortened by 6 bases and J by 0 bases, with 26 bases between the two germline ends. The CDR3 has 19 amino acids. This CDR3 reads CASSLSLGARGTANYGYTF. The CDR3 DNA is TGTGCCAGCAGCCTGAGCCTGGGGGCGCGAGGCACGGCTAACTATGGCTACACCTTC.

The J gene is TRBJ1-5, the V gene TRBV30; 7 bases are shared with TRBD1. Germline CDR1 reads GTSNPN; CDR2 reads SVGIG (reference sequence). V lost 0 bases, J lost 2 bases, and 7 bases stayed unmatched. CDR3 size: 16 residues. CDR3 sequence reads: CAWSVPRGYGNQPQHF. CDR3 nucleotide sequence: TGTGCCTGGAGTGTACCCAGGGGGTATGGCAATCAGCCCCAGCATTTT. Looking up the rest from reference TRBV30 and TRBJ1-5 gives the full variable domain: SQTIHQWPATLVQPVGSPLSLECTVEGTSNPNLYWYRQAAGRGLQLLFYSVGIGQISSEVPQNLSASRPQDRQFILSSKKLLLSDSGFYLCAWSVPRGYGNQPQHFGDGTRLSIL.

This sequence joins TRBV19 and TRBJ2-2; D ambiguous. The germline V gene encodes CDR1 LNHDA and CDR2 SQIVND (reference sequence). Trimming removed 3 bases at V and 6 bases at J, with 17 bases between. The CDR3 consists of 16 residues. The CDR3 here is CASSISTLLESGELFF. The CDR3, as DNA: TGTGCCAGTAGTATCTCGACATTGCTTGAATCCGGGGAGCTGTTTTTT.

The chain uses TRBV20-1 and TRBJ2-3, with a tentative D call TRBD2 (5 bases). The V end lost 5 bases, the J end lost 7 bases, and 10 bases lay between the germline ends. From germline, CDR1 is DFQATT and CDR2 SNEGSKA (reference sequence). The CDR3 totals 11 residues. The CDR3 DNA is TGCAGTGCTCTCCGAGGGAATACGCAGTATTTT. Amino acid sequence: CSALRGNTQYF.

This chain links TRBV5-1 with TRBJ2-2; 11 bases agree with TRBD2. The trim removed 1 base at V and 5 bases at J, leaving 10 bases unmatched. The CDR3 has 18 amino acids. Germline values: CDR1 SGHRS, CDR2 YFSETQ. DNA of the CDR3: TGCGCCAGCAGCTTGAGAGGGCTAGCGGGAGGACGGACCGGGGAGCTGTTTTTT. Amino acids: CASSLRGLAGGRTGELFF.

The chain employs TRBV14 and TRBJ2-7, with 8 bases identical to TRBD1. Germline lookup yields CDR1 SGHDN and CDR2 FVKESK. Trimming took 3 bases from V and 5 from J; bases not matched to a gene: 6. This CDR3 is built from 14 residues. In nucleotides, the CDR3 is TGTGCCAGCAGCCACCGGGACAGGCAAAACGAGCAGTACTTC. Translated: CASSHRDRQNEQYF.

The rearrangement links TRBV29-1 to TRBJ1-1; D gene uncertain. This CDR3 has 12 amino acids. Germline CDR1 SQVTM, CDR2 ANQGSEA. V was clipped by 4 bases and J by 0 bases, with 6 bases between them. As DNA, the CDR3 is TGCAGCGTTGTCAGGATGAACACTGAAGCTTTCTTT. Translating it yields CSVVRMNTEAFF.

The rearrangement uses TRBV10-2 and TRBJ2-7; 9 nucleotides agree with TRBD1. The CDR3 loop spans 13 amino acids. Trimming at V came to 8 bases and at J to 2 bases, leaving 4 bases not matched to a gene. CDR1 is WSHSY, CDR2 SAAADI, per germline. CDR3 residues: CASSTGGPYEQYF. CDR3 nucleotide sequence: TGCGCCAGCTCGACAGGGGGACCCTACGAGCAGTACTTC.

The J gene is TRBJ1-2, the V gene TRBV14; weak D call: TRBD1 (6 bases). Germline assignment: CDR1 SGHDN and CDR2 FVKESK. The V gene lost 0 bases and the J gene lost 5 bases, with 13 bases spanning the gap. The CDR3 loop spans 15 amino acids. CDR3 in DNA: TGTGCCAGCAGCCAAGAGTCAACAGGGTGGTATGGCTACACCTTC. Translation: CASSQESTGWYGYTF.

This rearrangement joins TRBV4-3 to TRBJ2-5; 7 bases map to TRBD1. The closer fit of TRBJ2-7 to the DNA end suggests the J call may be wrong. Germline loops: CDR1 LGHNA, CDR2 YSLEER. The CDR3 runs to 18 residues. The CDR3 region is CASSQDLVTGERSYEQYF. The CDR3 nucleotides read TGCGCCAGCAGCCAAGATCTAGTTACAGGGGAAAGATCCTACGAGCAGTACTTC.

This chain links TRBV5-1 with TRBJ2-7; 8 bases map to TRBD1. CDR1 is SGHRS, CDR2 YFSETQ, per germline. The V and J ends lost 4 bases and 1 base, in that order; junction bases with no gene match: 4. The CDR3 covers 14 residues. The CDR3 here is CASSIGTGSYEQYF. In DNA form, the CDR3 reads TGCGCCAGCAGCATAGGGACAGGATCCTACGAGCAGTACTTC.

The rearrangement links TRBV18 to TRBJ2-3, with D uncertain. Trimming took 6 bases from V and 2 from J, leaving 9 bases between them. The length of the CDR3 is 13 residues. CDR1 is KGHSH and CDR2 is LQKENI in the germline V gene. The CDR3 reads CASSPGVTDTQYF. CDR3 nucleotides: TGTGCCAGCTCCCCCGGAGTCACAGATACGCAGTATTTT.

J is TRBJ2-7 and V is TRBV10-3, with 10 bases identical to TRBD2. Trimming took 3 bases from V and 0 from J; bases not matched to a gene: 2. The CDR3 runs 15 residues. CDR1 and CDR2 from the germline V gene are ENHRY and SYGVKD. CDR3: CAISDGTSVSYEQYF. The CDR3 DNA is TGTGCCATCAGTGACGGGACTAGCGTCTCCTACGAGCAGTACTTC.

This chain uses TRBV7-9 with TRBJ2-1, with TRBD1 matching over 8 bases. The CDR3 loop spans 16 amino acids. Trimming removed 5 bases from V and 4 bases from J; junction bases left unmatched: 10. Germline CDR1 and CDR2: SEHNR and FQNEAQ (reference sequence). DNA for the CDR3: TGTGCCAGCAGCCGGACGAGGACAGGGTCATACAATGAGCAGTTCTTC. Translating it yields CASSRTRTGSYNEQFF.

The chain joins TRBV6-1 to TRBJ1-2; 8 bases are shared with TRBD1. Germline loops: CDR1 MNHNS, CDR2 SASEGT. The V and J ends lost 6 bases and 2 bases, in that order; junction bases with no gene match: 2. The CDR3 extends over 13 amino acids. CDR3 DNA: TGTGCCAGCAGACACAGGGGGAACTATGGCTACACCTTC. The encoded protein is CASRHRGNYGYTF.

This clone was seen more than once but under ten times. The chain uses TRBV4-3 and TRBJ1-4; D call uncertain. V dropped 1 base and J dropped 10 bases, with 16 bases sitting between them. This CDR3 region has 15 residues. The germline gives CDR1 LGHNA, CDR2 YSLEER. The DNA for the CDR3 is TGCGCCAGCAGCCAAGCACTAGCGGAAATGGGAAAACTGTTTTTT. Residues: CASSQALAEMGKLFF.

The genes are TRBV28 and TRBJ2-5, with D tentatively TRBD2 (7 bases). The J call may be faulty, since TRBJ2-7 better matches the DNA end. CDR1 is MDHEN and CDR2 is SYDVKM in the germline V gene. The CDR3 loop spans 14 amino acids. CDR3 DNA: TGTGCCAGCAGTCCCGGGGGGCAGTCCTACGAGCAGTACTTC. It specifies CASSPGGQSYEQYF.

V is TRBV6-6 and J is TRBJ2-6; D might be TRBD1 (6 bases). CDR3 length equals 14 residues. In germline, CDR1 is MNHNY, CDR2 SVGAGI (reference sequence). The V end lost 11 bases, the J end lost 3 bases, and 14 bases lay between the germline ends. The CDR3 reads CASTGQNGANVLTF. The CDR3 DNA sequence: TGTGCCTCCACAGGGCAGAATGGGGCCAACGTCCTGACTTTC.

This clone was counted only a few times. V usage is TRBV18 and J usage is TRBJ2-3; a weak D match, TRBD2 (6 bases). Germline CDR1 KGHSH, CDR2 LQKENI. This CDR3 has 15 residues. V gave up 3 bases and J gave up 2 bases, with 12 bases separating them. DNA for the CDR3: TGTGCCAGCTCACCGAACACGGGAGCCACAGATACGCAGTATTTT. Translated, it gives CASSPNTGATDTQYF.

The chain recombines TRBV5-1 with TRBJ2-3, with 9 bases that match TRBD2. There are 17 residues in the CDR3. After removal of 3 bases from V and 2 bases from J, the junction contained 10 bases not matched to a gene. The germline CDR1 and CDR2 sequences are SGHRS and YFSETQ. Here the CDR3 DNA reads TGCGCCAGCAGCTCCCGGCAGCGGGAGGAGTACACAGATACGCAGTATTTT. Protein sequence: CASSSRQREEYTDTQYF.

The V and J genes are TRBV6-1 and TRBJ1-4; 8 bases align to TRBD1. The J segment lost 4 bases and the V segment lost 5 bases, leaving 6 bases of the junction unmatched. Germline loops: CDR1 MNHNS, CDR2 SASEGT. The CDR3 is 15 residues long. In nucleotides, the CDR3 is TGTGCCAGCAGTCCCAGACAGGGGATTAATGAAAAACTGTTTTTT. Encoded protein: CASSPRQGINEKLFF.

The chain joins TRBV5-1 to TRBJ2-5, with 12 bases fitting TRBD1. This CDR3 has 14 amino acids. Losses at the gene ends were 4 bases for V and 5 bases for J; bases not matched to a gene: 3. CDR1 SGHRS and CDR2 YFSETQ come from the germline V gene. The CDR3, as DNA: TGCGCCAGCAGCGTGGGACAGGGGGCTGAGACCCAGTACTTC. Translation gives CASSVGQGAETQYF. Filled out from reference TRBV5-1 and TRBJ2-5, the complete variable domain reads KAGVTQTPRYLIKTRGQQVTLSCSPISGHRSVSWYQQTPGQGLQFLFEYFSETQRNKGNFPGRFSGRQFSNSRSEMNVSTLELGDSALYLCASSVGQGAETQYFGPGTRLLVL.

Only one count was recorded for this clone. The chain has TRBV27 and TRBJ1-1, with D possibly TRBD1 on 6 matching bases. The V and J ends lost 11 bases and 1 base respectively, with 14 bases between them. This CDR3 region has 13 residues. From germline, CDR1 is MNHEY and CDR2 SMNVEV (reference sequence). As DNA, the CDR3 is TGTGCCTGTTCGGGGGGGCCGAACACTGAAGCTTTCTTT. This sequence encodes CACSGGPNTEAFF.

A single count supports this clone. This sequence joins TRBV4-2 and TRBJ2-7, with 9 bases lining up with TRBD1. Trimming cost V 1 base and J 5 bases; bases outside gene matches: 9. Germline CDR1 LGHNA, CDR2 YNFKEQ. This CDR3 has 16 residues. The CDR3 is CASSQGQGTGPHEQYF. CDR3 in DNA: TGTGCCAGCAGCCAAGGGCAGGGGACAGGGCCCCACGAGCAGTACTTC.

This clone has just one count. J is TRBJ2-7 and V is TRBV28; TRBD2 aligns across 9 bases. Looked up from germline, CDR1 is MDHEN and CDR2 is SYDVKM. The CDR3 has 15 amino acids. V dropped 5 bases and J dropped 4; count of bases not matched to a gene: 9. The CDR3, as DNA: TGTGCCAGCAGTCTCGGGGCTAGCGGGACATACGAGCAGTACTTC. Its protein product is CASSLGASGTYEQYF.

The rearrangement uses TRBV5-1 and TRBJ2-2; TRBD1 agrees at 7 bases. Per germline, CDR1 SGHRS and CDR2 YFSETQ. The CDR3 has 15 amino acids. With 2 bases clipped from V and 3 bases from J, the junction kept 4 bases outside the gene matches. The CDR3 DNA follows: TGCGCCAGCAGCTTAGGGACAGAGTACACCGGGGAGCTGTTTTTT. Its protein product is CASSLGTEYTGELFF. The full variable domain, its missing parts supplied by reference TRBV5-1 and TRBJ2-2, is KAGVTQTPRYLIKTRGQQVTLSCSPISGHRSVSWYQQTPGQGLQFLFEYFSETQRNKGNFPGRFSGRQFSNSRSEMNVSTLELGDSALYLCASSLGTEYTGELFFGEGSRLTVL.

The chain joins TRBV7-9 to TRBJ1-2, with D possibly matching TRBD1 (5 bases). V was shortened by 4 bases and J by 0 bases, with 9 bases between the two germline ends. Germline CDR1 reads SEHNR; CDR2 reads FQNEAQ (reference sequence). The CDR3 has 14 residues. The CDR3 region is CASSSDMANYGYTF. CDR3 nucleotide sequence: TGTGCCAGCAGCTCGGACATGGCTAACTATGGCTACACCTTC.

The chain combines TRBV18 with TRBJ2-5; 13 bases are a match to TRBD2. CDR3 size: 15 residues. V gave up 8 bases and J gave up 0 bases; unmatched junction bases: 3. CDR1 is KGHSH, CDR2 LQKENI, per germline. The CDR3 DNA is TGTGCCAGCCGGACTAGCGGGAGACACCAAGAGACCCAGTACTTC. Encoded protein: CASRTSGRHQETQYF.

The rearrangement uses TRBV6-5 and TRBJ2-7; D may be TRBD1 (6 bases). Trimming removed 8 bases at V and 1 base at J, with 15 bases between. The CDR3 spans 14 residues. From germline, CDR1 is MNHEY and CDR2 SVGAGI. Here the CDR3 DNA reads TGTGCCAGCCGGCCGATAGGGGGATCCTACGAGCAGTACTTC. This translates into CASRPIGGSYEQYF.

V usage is TRBV2 and J usage is TRBJ2-7; 9 nucleotides align to TRBD1. The CDR3 runs to 13 residues. CDR1 and CDR2 (germline): SNHLY, FYNNEI. V shed 9 bases, J shed 3 bases, and the junction held 6 bases outside the gene matches. The DNA of the CDR3 is TGTGCCAGACAGGGGGCGACGGTCTACGAGCAGTACTTC. Protein: CARQGATVYEQYF.

The V call is TRBV5-1, the J call TRBJ1-2; D gene unclear. This CDR3 spans 14 amino acids. Germline V lookup: CDR1 SGHRS, CDR2 YFSETQ. The V end was cut by 0 bases, the J end by 0 bases, with 6 bases between. The CDR3 loop is CASSLGVTNYGYTF. The DNA for the CDR3 is TGCGCCAGCAGCTTGGGAGTAACTAACTATGGCTACACCTTC.

The CDR3 DNA follows: TGTGCCAGCAGTCCTCCCCAGGGGGTTGAGTTGGGAAATGGCTACACCTTC. Encoded protein: CASSPPQGVELGNGYTF. The rearrangement joins TRBV28 to TRBJ1-2; 7 positions match TRBD1. Germline V gene data show CDR1 as MDHEN and CDR2 as SYDVKM. The ends lost 5 bases at V and 6 bases at J; junction bases unmatched: 18. This CDR3 has 17 amino acids.